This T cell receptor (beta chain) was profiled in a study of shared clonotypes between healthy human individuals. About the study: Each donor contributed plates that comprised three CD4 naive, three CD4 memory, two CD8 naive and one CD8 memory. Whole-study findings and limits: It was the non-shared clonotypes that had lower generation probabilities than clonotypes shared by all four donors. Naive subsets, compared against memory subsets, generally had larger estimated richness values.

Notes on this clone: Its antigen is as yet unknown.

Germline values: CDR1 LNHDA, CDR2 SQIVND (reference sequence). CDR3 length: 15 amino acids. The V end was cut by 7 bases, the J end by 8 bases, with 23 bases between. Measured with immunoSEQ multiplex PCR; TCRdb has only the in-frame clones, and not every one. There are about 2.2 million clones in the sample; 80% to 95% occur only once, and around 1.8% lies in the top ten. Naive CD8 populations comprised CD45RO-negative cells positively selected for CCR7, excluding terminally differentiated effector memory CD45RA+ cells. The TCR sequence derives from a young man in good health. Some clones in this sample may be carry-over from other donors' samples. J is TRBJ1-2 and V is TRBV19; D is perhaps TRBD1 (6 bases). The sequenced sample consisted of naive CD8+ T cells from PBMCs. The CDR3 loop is CASTPWGGFLEGYTF. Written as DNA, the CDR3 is TGTGCCAGTACCCCCTGGGGGGGCTTTCTTGAAGGCTACACCTTC.